The rows below give T cell receptor beta chains drawn from one sample of a study of blood T cell repertoires in COVID-19. Sequenced by immunoSEQ multiplex PCR; TCRdb stores in-frame clones only, minus some. The table has 200,000 to 250,000 clones, about 80% seen once; the top ten hold 7.4%. The sequenced sample consisted of peripheral blood. All receptors come from a woman aged 45-65 years with acute or convalescent COVID-19. CDR3s include the opening cysteine and the closing phenylalanine or tryptophan. The D gene is left open where the match is weak. Clone sizes are given selectively: once, few, many, or a class where the clone is expanded.

-,-,11,TRBV29-1,TRBJ2-1,CSVEGSSKQFF,TGCAGCGTTGAAGGTAGCTCTAAGCAGTTCTTC
-,TRBD2,17,TRBV5-4,TRBJ2-1,CASSLPAGGRVYNEQFF,TGTGCCAGCAGCTTGCCAGCGGGGGGGCGAGTATACAATGAGCAGTTCTTC
-,-,16,TRBV9,TRBJ2-5,CASSVGAASYQETQYF,TGTGCCAGCAGCGTGGGAGCGGCCTCGTACCAAGAGACCCAGTACTTC
-,TRBD2,17,TRBV2,TRBJ2-1,CASSEALRGLAIDEQFF,TGTGCCAGCAGTGAAGCGCTTCGGGGACTAGCGATTGATGAGCAGTTCTTC
-,TRBD2,16,TRBV3-1/TRBV3-2,TRBJ2-1,CASSLGLAGEAGEQFF,TGTGCCAGCAGCCTGGGACTAGCGGGGGAGGCGGGGGAGCAGTTCTTC
-,-,13,TRBV29-1,TRBJ1-5,CSVGRGVNQPQHF,TGCAGCGTTGGCCGGGGAGTAAACCAGCCCCAGCATTTT
once,TRBD1,14,TRBV4-3,TRBJ1-5,CASSLGQGEQPQHF,TGCGCCAGCAGCCTAGGACAGGGGGAGCAGCCCCAGCATTTT
-,TRBD2,14,TRBV6-5,TRBJ2-1,CASSYPSGGAKQFF,TGTGCCAGCAGTTACCCTAGCGGGGGGGCCAAGCAGTTCTTC
-,-,16,TRBV5-3,TRBJ2-1,CARRNREKGSYNEQFF,TGTGCCAGAAGAAACCGGGAGAAGGGCTCCTACAATGAGCAGTTCTTC
-,TRBD1,15,TRBV14,TRBJ2-7,CASSLGQNLPDEQYF,TGTGCCAGCAGCCTGGGACAGAATTTACCCGACGAGCAGTACTTC
-,-,12,TRBV5-1,TRBJ2-7,CASSLVANEQYF,TGCGCCAGCAGCTTGGTGGCCAACGAGCAGTACTTC
once,TRBD2,14,TRBV7-2,TRBJ2-5,CASNPAGGRETQYF,TGTGCCAGCAACCCGGCGGGGGGCCGGGAGACCCAGTACTTC
-,TRBD1,13,TRBV29-1,TRBJ2-1,CSVEGQIRNEQFF,TGCAGCGTTGAGGGACAGATACGCAATGAGCAGTTCTTC
-,-,16,TRBV28,TRBJ1-3,CASSSPQVPSGNTIYF,TGTGCCAGCAGTTCCCCACAGGTCCCCTCTGGAAACACCATATATTTT
-,-,15,TRBV5-5,TRBJ2-7,CASSLAVGLAYEQYF,TGTGCCAGCAGCTTGGCAGTAGGCCTAGCCTACGAGCAGTACTTC
-,TRBD1,11,TRBV5-8,TRBJ1-5,CASSLAGGKHF,TGTGCCAGCAGCTTGGCAGGGGGAAAGCATTTT
-,TRBD1,16,TRBV5-6,TRBJ1-2,CASSSGTGLSGYGYTF,TGTGCCAGCAGCTCCGGGACAGGTCTTTCGGGCTATGGCTACACCTTC
-,TRBD1,12,TRBV12-3/TRBV12-4,TRBJ1-2,CASSSQGYGYTF,TGTGCCAGCAGTTCACAGGGGTATGGCTACACCTTC
-,TRBD1,14,TRBV5-6,TRBJ1-2,CASSFGQAAAGYTF,TGTGCCAGCAGCTTCGGACAGGCAGCCGCTGGCTACACCTTC
-,TRBD2,17,TRBV5-1,TRBJ2-1,CASSPGGTSGYYNEQFF,TGCGCCAGCAGCCCGGGAGGGACTAGCGGATACTACAATGAGCAGTTCTTC
-,-,16,TRBV10-1,TRBJ2-1,CASSESNRASYNEQFF,TGCGCCAGCAGTGAGTCGAACAGGGCCTCTTACAATGAGCAGTTCTTC
-,-,14,TRBV6-2/TRBV6-3,TRBJ2-7,CASSRAARRNEQYF,TGTGCCAGCAGTAGGGCCGCCAGGAGGAACGAGCAGTACTTC
-,-,12,TRBV2,TRBJ2-7,CASSGERYEQYF,TGTGCCAGCAGTGGTGAGCGCTACGAGCAGTACTTC
-,-,14,TRBV7-9,TRBJ1-3,CASSLSISGNTIYF,TGTGCCAGCAGCTTGTCTATCTCTGGAAACACCATATATTTT
-,TRBD1,15,TRBV5-4,TRBJ2-7,CASSLMGQSSYEQYF,TGTGCCAGCAGCTTGATGGGACAGTCTTCCTACGAGCAGTACTTC
-,TRBD1,14,TRBV19,TRBJ1-4,CASTLTGPNEKLFF,TGTGCCAGTACTTTGACAGGGCCTAATGAAAAACTGTTTTTT
once,-,13,TRBV11-1,TRBJ2-7,CASSLVQGSEQYF,TGTGCCAGCAGCTTAGTGCAGGGAAGCGAGCAGTACTTC
-,TRBD2,15,TRBV2,TRBJ2-3,CASSYASGNTDTQYF,TGTGCCAGCAGTTACGCTAGCGGTAACACAGATACGCAGTATTTT
-,TRBD1,17,TRBV5-1,TRBJ1-3,CASSSSGQGTSGNTIYF,TGCGCCAGCAGCTCGTCGGGACAGGGGACTTCTGGAAACACCATATATTTT
-,TRBD1,13,TRBV12-3/TRBV12-4,TRBJ1-1,CASSLDRAVGAFF,TGTGCCAGCAGCTTGGACAGGGCGGTGGGAGCTTTCTTT
-,-,14,TRBV3-1/TRBV3-2,TRBJ2-2,CASSRTASTGELFF,TGTGCCAGCAGCCGGACAGCCTCCACCGGGGAGCTGTTTTTT
-,-,12,TRBV2,TRBJ1-2,CASRWQNYGYTF,TGTGCCAGCAGATGGCAGAACTATGGCTACACCTTC
few,-,15,TRBV5-8,TRBJ2-2,CASSRDNANTGELFF,TGTGCCAGCAGCCGGGACAACGCGAACACCGGGGAGCTGTTTTTT
-,TRBD1,15,TRBV28,TRBJ2-5,CASRLDRDVRETQYF,TGTGCCAGCAGACTTGACAGGGATGTACGAGAGACCCAGTACTTC
-,-,13,TRBV7-2,TRBJ1-2,CASSQGVSYGYTF,TGTGCCAGCAGCCAAGGGGTGTCCTATGGCTACACCTTC
-,-,13,TRBV28,TRBJ1-2,CASGQPAVYGYTF,TGTGCCAGCGGACAGCCCGCCGTTTATGGCTACACCTTC
-,TRBD2,19,TRBV7-9,TRBJ2-2,CASSLAETSGRGNTGELFF,TGTGCCAGCAGCTTAGCGGAGACTAGCGGGAGGGGGAACACCGGGGAGCTGTTTTTT
-,-,13,TRBV5-4,TRBJ2-1,CASSLDNYNEQFF,TGTGCCAGCAGCTTGGACAACTACAATGAGCAGTTCTTC
-,TRBD2,15,TRBV19,TRBJ2-2,CASTPTGGRTGELFF,TGTGCCAGTACCCCTACGGGGGGGCGCACCGGGGAGCTGTTTTTT
-,-,15,TRBV27,TRBJ2-7,CASSLGARGGVEQYF,TGTGCCAGCAGTTTAGGGGCCAGAGGAGGGGTCGAGCAGTACTTC
-,TRBD1,15,TRBV29-1,TRBJ1-4,CSVEEGGTGGEKLFF,TGCAGCGTTGAAGAGGGCGGGACAGGGGGTGAAAAACTGTTTTTT
-,TRBD1,15,TRBV6-2/TRBV6-3,TRBJ1-2,CASSSRDRGLYGYTF,TGTGCCAGCAGTTCTCGGGACAGGGGATTGTATGGCTACACCTTC